This T cell receptor (beta chain) originates from a study of blood T cell repertoires in COVID-19. Study-level information: Acute-phase and convalescent COVID-19 samples originated in the United States, Italy and Spain. PBMCs, B-cell-depleted T cells, or T cells provided the cDNA or gDNA that made up the material.

CDR1 and CDR2 (germline): KGHSH, LQKENI. The CDR3 runs 19 residues. V lost 2 bases to trimming and J lost 0 bases; unmatched junction nucleotides: 13. Per the original data handling: Amplification with reference gene primers provided the estimates of nucleated cell counts. Assay: immunoSEQ multiplex PCR; the TCRdb copy retains only in-frame clones and omits some. V, J and clone size were drawn from that table, and D and trimming were deduced from the DNA. The sample has under 85,000 clones, approximately 86% seen once; the top ten hold about 7%. Material for sequencing was peripheral blood. The source is a man between 65 and 85 years old with acute or convalescent COVID-19. This chain joins TRBV18 and TRBJ2-3; TRBD2 matches at 8 bases. CDR3 bases: TGTGCCAGCTCACCAATTTTCGGGGGGGCCGTCGCGAGCACAGATACGCAGTATTTT. It yields the protein CASSPIFGGAVASTDTQYF.